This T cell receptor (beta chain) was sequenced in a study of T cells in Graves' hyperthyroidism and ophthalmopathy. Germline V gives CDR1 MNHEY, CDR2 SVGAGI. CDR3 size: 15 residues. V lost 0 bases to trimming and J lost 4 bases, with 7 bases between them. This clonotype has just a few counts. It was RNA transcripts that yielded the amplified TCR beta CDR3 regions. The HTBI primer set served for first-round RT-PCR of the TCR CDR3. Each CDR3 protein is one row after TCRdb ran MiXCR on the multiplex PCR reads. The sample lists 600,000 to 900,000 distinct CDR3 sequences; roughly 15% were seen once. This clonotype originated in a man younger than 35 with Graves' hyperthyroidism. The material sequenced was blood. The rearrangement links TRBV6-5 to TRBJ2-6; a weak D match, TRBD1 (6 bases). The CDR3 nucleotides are TGTGCCAGCAGTTACTCAGGGGGAGGGGCCAACGTCCTGACTTTC. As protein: CASSYSGGGANVLTF.